Presented here are 3 T cell receptor beta chains from one specimen sequenced in a study of T cell responses to AZD1222 COVID-19 vaccine. The protocol was immunoSEQ multiplex PCR, while the TCRdb copy is restricted to in-frame clones and leaves out a portion. The sample contains more than 70,000 clones, approximately 88% of which appear only once. The source was peripheral blood, collected 28 days after the second AZD1222 dose. The origin of the receptors is an adult who received the AZD1222 COVID-19 vaccine.

The rearrangement uses TRBV30 and TRBJ2-3; D is undetermined. Looked up from germline, CDR1 is GTSNPN and CDR2 is SVGIG (reference sequence). The V end was cut by 2 bases, the J end by 2 bases, with 8 bases between. The CDR3 has 13 amino acids. CDR3 in DNA: TGTGCCTGGAGTCCTGACATCACAGATACGCAGTATTTT. As protein: CAWSPDITDTQYF.

The genes are TRBV19 and TRBJ2-7, with 9 nucleotides matching TRBD2. J lost 2 bases, V lost 3 bases, and 5 bases had no gene match. The length of the CDR3 is 15 residues. CDR1 is LNHDA, CDR2 SQIVND, per germline (reference sequence). CDR3 coding DNA: TGTGCCAGTAGTATTTCTAGCGGGGCCCCCTACGAGCAGTACTTC. This translates into CASSISSGAPYEQYF.

The chain couples TRBV18 to TRBJ1-2; D gene unclear. V lost 1 base to trimming and J lost 6 bases, with 9 bases between them. The CDR3 is 13 amino acids. The V gene's germline CDR1 is KGHSH and CDR2 LQKENI. The CDR3 DNA sequence: TGTGCCAGCTCACCACTGGAAAGGGATGGCTACACCTTC. Residues: CASSPLERDGYTF.